The rows below give T cell receptor beta chains drawn from one sample of a study of blood T cells in healthy people across ages. From the 5' RACE reads, TCRdb called clonotypes with MiXCR, one entry per CDR3 protein. The sample records 800,000 or so distinct CDR3 sequences, 60% to 80% being singletons. Sequences were obtained from blood. The receptors stem from a man aged 30 to 39 in good health. Each CDR3 is given with its conserved first and last residue. The order of the fields is clone size, J gene, V gene, D gene, CDR3 length, CDR3 protein, CDR3 DNA. D genes are given only for firm matches. A clone size is listed for some rows: how often the clone was seen (once, few, many), or a class if it is expanded.

abundance: NA
j_gene: TRBJ2-1
v_gene: TRBV28
d_gene: TRBD2
len: 18
CDR3aa: CASSSTSIAGPSYNEQFF
CDR3nt: TGTGCCAGCAGCTCCACCTCTATAGCGGGACCCAGCTACAATGAGCAGTTCTTC

abundance: few
j_gene: TRBJ2-2
v_gene: TRBV6-2/TRBV6-3
d_gene: TRBD1
len: 15
CDR3aa: CASSRDRANTGELFF
CDR3nt: TGTGCCAGCAGCCGGGACAGGGCGAACACCGGGGAGCTGTTTTTT

abundance: few
j_gene: TRBJ2-5
v_gene: TRBV10-3
d_gene: NA
len: 13
CDR3aa: CAISEGAGETQYF
CDR3nt: TGTGCCATCAGTGAGGGGGCTGGCGAGACCCAGTACTTC

abundance: NA
j_gene: TRBJ1-5
v_gene: TRBV10-3
d_gene: TRBD1
len: 17
CDR3aa: CAISESGQGRGNQPQHF
CDR3nt: TGTGCCATCAGTGAGTCCGGACAGGGGAGGGGCAATCAGCCCCAGCATTTT

abundance: NA
j_gene: TRBJ2-7
v_gene: TRBV5-1
d_gene: TRBD2
len: 17
CDR3aa: CASSFGGGVGRSYEQYF
CDR3nt: TGCGCCAGCAGCTTTGGGGGGGGGGTCGGCCGCTCCTACGAGCAGTACTTC

abundance: NA
j_gene: TRBJ1-1
v_gene: TRBV20-1
d_gene: NA
len: 14
CDR3aa: CSAREWERNTEAFF
CDR3nt: TGCAGTGCTAGGGAGTGGGAGCGGAACACTGAAGCTTTCTTT

abundance: NA
j_gene: TRBJ2-7
v_gene: TRBV28
d_gene: TRBD2
len: 14
CDR3aa: CASSLPGGPSEQYF
CDR3nt: TGTGCCAGCAGTTTACCGGGGGGGCCCTCCGAGCAGTACTTC

abundance: few
j_gene: TRBJ2-4
v_gene: TRBV12-3/TRBV12-4
d_gene: TRBD2
len: 17
CDR3aa: CASTFERGVKAKNIQYF
CDR3nt: TGTGCCAGCACCTTTGAGCGGGGGGTTAAAGCCAAAAACATTCAGTACTTC

abundance: few
j_gene: TRBJ2-1
v_gene: TRBV10-3
d_gene: TRBD1
len: 14
CDR3aa: CAIRPGQGGNEQFF
CDR3nt: TGTGCCATCAGGCCGGGACAGGGGGGGAATGAGCAGTTCTTC

abundance: few
j_gene: TRBJ2-1
v_gene: TRBV27
d_gene: NA
len: 12
CDR3aa: CASSLWGSEQFF
CDR3nt: TGTGCCAGCAGTTTATGGGGCAGTGAGCAGTTCTTC

abundance: NA
j_gene: TRBJ2-5
v_gene: TRBV28
d_gene: TRBD1
len: 17
CDR3aa: CASSRTGTGGLRETQYF
CDR3nt: TGTGCCAGCAGCCGGACCGGGACAGGGGGCCTTCGGGAGACCCAGTACTTC

abundance: NA
j_gene: TRBJ2-1
v_gene: TRBV20-1
d_gene: TRBD2
len: 17
CDR3aa: CSASSPGSGSDYNEQFF
CDR3nt: TGCAGTGCTAGCAGTCCTGGTAGCGGGAGCGATTACAATGAGCAGTTCTTC

abundance: NA
j_gene: TRBJ2-7
v_gene: TRBV7-9
d_gene: NA
len: 15
CDR3aa: CASSLGGRLHYEQYF
CDR3nt: TGTGCCAGCAGCTTGGGGGGCAGGCTCCACTACGAGCAGTACTTC

abundance: NA
j_gene: TRBJ2-3
v_gene: TRBV10-3
d_gene: TRBD2
len: 18
CDR3aa: CAISESRLAGTRTDTQYF
CDR3nt: TGTGCCATCAGTGAGTCTAGGCTAGCGGGGACGCGCACAGATACGCAGTATTTT

abundance: NA
j_gene: TRBJ2-1
v_gene: TRBV15
d_gene: NA
len: 12
CDR3aa: CASQGWRNEQFF
CDR3nt: TGTGCCTCCCAGGGATGGAGGAATGAGCAGTTCTTC

abundance: NA
j_gene: TRBJ2-1
v_gene: TRBV27
d_gene: NA
len: 14
CDR3aa: CASRWGGIRNEQFF
CDR3nt: TGTGCCAGCAGGTGGGGGGGCATCAGGAATGAGCAGTTCTTC

abundance: once
j_gene: TRBJ2-7
v_gene: TRBV28
d_gene: TRBD1
len: 16
CDR3aa: CASSLFPGTGSYEQYF
CDR3nt: TGTGCCAGCAGTTTATTCCCCGGGACAGGGAGCTACGAGCAGTACTTC

abundance: NA
j_gene: TRBJ2-3
v_gene: TRBV5-1
d_gene: TRBD1
len: 16
CDR3aa: CASSPDRGGPTDTQYF
CDR3nt: TGCGCCAGCAGCCCCGACAGGGGAGGACCTACAGATACGCAGTATTTT

abundance: few
j_gene: TRBJ1-1
v_gene: TRBV7-3
d_gene: NA
len: 15
CDR3aa: CASSNGGQMNTEAFF
CDR3nt: TGTGCCAGCAGCAACGGAGGACAGATGAACACTGAAGCTTTCTTT

abundance: NA
j_gene: TRBJ2-1
v_gene: TRBV20-1
d_gene: NA
len: 15
CDR3aa: CSAATTVPAYNEQFF
CDR3nt: TGCAGTGCTGCTACGACCGTGCCCGCCTACAATGAGCAGTTCTTC

abundance: NA
j_gene: TRBJ2-7
v_gene: TRBV5-5
d_gene: TRBD1
len: 16
CDR3aa: CASSWSVTGISYEQYF
CDR3nt: TGTGCCAGCAGCTGGTCTGTGACAGGGATTTCCTACGAGCAGTACTTC

abundance: few
j_gene: TRBJ1-1
v_gene: TRBV7-9
d_gene: NA
len: 13
CDR3aa: CASTRDVNTEAFF
CDR3nt: TGTGCCAGCACCCGGGATGTGAACACTGAAGCTTTCTTT

abundance: NA
j_gene: TRBJ1-2
v_gene: TRBV14
d_gene: NA
len: 13
CDR3aa: CASSLGQNGGYTF
CDR3nt: TGTGCCAGCAGCCTCGGACAGAATGGGGGCTACACCTTC

abundance: few
j_gene: TRBJ1-2
v_gene: TRBV29-1
d_gene: NA
len: 14
CDR3aa: CSVERASPNYGYTF
CDR3nt: TGCAGCGTTGAAAGGGCTTCGCCTAACTATGGCTACACCTTC

abundance: NA
j_gene: TRBJ2-1
v_gene: TRBV28
d_gene: NA
len: 13
CDR3aa: CACSPFSYNEQFF
CDR3nt: TGTGCCTGCAGTCCTTTTTCCTACAATGAGCAGTTCTTC

abundance: NA
j_gene: TRBJ2-1
v_gene: TRBV28
d_gene: TRBD1
len: 16
CDR3aa: CASSSGQGLSYNEQFF
CDR3nt: TGTGCCAGCAGTTCCGGACAGGGACTCTCCTACAATGAGCAGTTCTTC